This T cell receptor beta chain was retrieved from a study of human T cells and chemical hapten exposure. Time point meaning: healthy volunteer bleed at 2 weeks. The template was total RNA from unfractionated whole blood. Trimming at V came to 2 bases and at J to 8 bases, leaving 7 bases not matched to a gene. Per germline, CDR1 SGHRS and CDR2 YFSETQ. This CDR3 spans 15 amino acids. TCRdb reprocessed the RACE reads with MiXCR, giving one entry per CDR3 protein. The sample holds around 130,000 distinct CDR3 sequences, approximately 10% seen once. The V and J genes are TRBV5-1 and TRBJ2-1; 10 positions agree with TRBD2. The sample taken for sequencing was whole blood. The TCR comes from a male donor in good health. Some clones in this sample may be carry-over from other donors' samples. CDR3 loop: CASSLLAGTSDEQFF. In DNA, the CDR3 is TGCGCCAGCAGCTTACTAGCGGGAACGTCGGATGAGCAGTTCTTC.